The sequence of this T cell receptor (beta chain) was determined in a study of blood T cell repertoires in COVID-19. On the study more broadly: There were acute and convalescent COVID-19 samples, and they came from the United States, Italy and Spain. Nucleic acid was either cDNA or gDNA, and it came from T cells, B-cell-depleted T cells, or PBMCs.

From germline, CDR1 is ENHRY and CDR2 SYGVKD. The V segment lost 9 bases and the J segment 5 bases; nucleotides outside the gene matches: 8. This CDR3 contains 13 residues. In the original processing: The authors estimated nucleated cell counts from reference gene primer amplification. TCRdb's copy holds only in-frame clones and misses some; the assay was immunoSEQ multiplex PCR. V, J and clone size were drawn from that table, and D and trimming were deduced from the DNA. Seen here are approximately 150,000 clones, about 91% observed once, and the top ten hold 25% to 30%. Sequenced sample: peripheral blood. This TCR was sampled from a human donor in a cohort sampled during active COVID-19. The V and J genes are TRBV10-3 and TRBJ2-5; 8 bases map to TRBD2. The CDR3 is CAISGGADETQYF. The CDR3 DNA reads TGTGCCATTTCCGGGGGGGCCGATGAGACCCAGTACTTC.